This T cell receptor (beta chain) was sequenced for a study of cytomegalovirus exposure and HLA in healthy donors. Study-wide findings and caveats: Researchers left out some V segments, among them TRBV6-2 and TRBV6-3, as indistinguishable. The authors later linked a missense DCLRE1C variant to TCR beta V- and J-gene trimming.

V lost 3 bases and J 1 base, leaving 10 bases between the germline ends. This CDR3 contains 14 residues. Germline V CDR1 and CDR2: SEHNR, FQNEAQ (reference sequence). About this clone: Its antigen remains unknown.

Amplification used 60 Vbeta primers and 13 Jbeta primers. The authors' processing: Roughly 10 million shared chains were among roughly 81 million unique TCR beta chains counted in a later analysis. Measured with immunoSEQ multiplex PCR; TCRdb has only the in-frame clones, and not every one. V, J and clone size are those of that table, while D and trimming were read from the DNA. Among approximately 150,000 clones, roughly 82% were seen once, and the ten largest hold roughly 3.1%. The specimen was PBMCs. This TCR was sampled from a man between 18 and 29 years old in good health and CMV-seropositive. The chain uses TRBV7-9 and TRBJ2-7; tentatively, D is TRBD1 (7 bases). CDR3 DNA sequence: TGTGCCAGCAGCTTGACAGGGAGGTCCTACGAGCAGTACTTC. This encodes CASSLTGRSYEQYF.